Sequencing of this TCR beta chain was carried out in a study of T cells after yellow fever vaccination. About the study: Low-cell-number fractions were prepared with SMART-Seq v4 Ultra Low Input. The study, taken as a whole, reports: Once the booster was given, most primary-vaccination clones reappeared, at 95% to 97% for CD4 and more than 85% for CD8.

This clonotype was seen only a few times. Its specificity is unknown. UMIs were added to TCR cDNA along with a universal primer site when it was made by 5'RACE template switching. MiXCR, applied by TCRdb to the 5' RACE reads, yields one record per CDR3 protein. The sample records 170,000 or so distinct CDR3 sequences, approximately 6.2% being singletons. V shed 4 bases, J shed 0 bases, and the junction held 6 bases outside the gene matches. Germline CDR1 and CDR2: SGHRS and YFSETQ. The CDR3 length is 15 residues. The sequence was collected from a man between 18 and 35 years old who received the YFV17D yellow fever vaccine. This sequence joins TRBV5-1 and TRBJ1-1, with 7 nucleotides matching TRBD1. Here the sequenced sample was CD4+ T cells sorted from PBMCs, taken on the day of the first yellow fever vaccination. As DNA, the CDR3 is TGCGCCAGCAGCGTCCGGGACAGACTGAACACTGAAGCTTTCTTT. It encodes CASSVRDRLNTEAFF.